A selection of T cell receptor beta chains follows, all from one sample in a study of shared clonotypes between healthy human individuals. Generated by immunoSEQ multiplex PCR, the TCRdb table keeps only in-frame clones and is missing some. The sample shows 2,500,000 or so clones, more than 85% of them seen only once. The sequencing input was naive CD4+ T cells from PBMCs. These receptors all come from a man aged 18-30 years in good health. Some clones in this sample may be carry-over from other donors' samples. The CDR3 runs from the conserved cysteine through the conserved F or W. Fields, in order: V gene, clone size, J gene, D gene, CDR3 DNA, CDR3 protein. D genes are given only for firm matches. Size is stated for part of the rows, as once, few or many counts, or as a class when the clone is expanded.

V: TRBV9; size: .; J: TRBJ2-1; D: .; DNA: TGTGCCAGCAGCGTAGGCAGCGGAAACTACAATGAGCAGTTCTTC; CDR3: CASSVGSGNYNEQFF
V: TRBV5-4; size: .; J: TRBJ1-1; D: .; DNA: TGTGCCAGCAGCGCTATGACAGTCACTGAAGCTTTCTTT; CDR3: CASSAMTVTEAFF
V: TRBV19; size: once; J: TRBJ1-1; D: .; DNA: TGTGCCAGTAGTAGACTAGGCGACGCGAACACTGAAGCTTTCTTT; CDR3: CASSRLGDANTEAFF
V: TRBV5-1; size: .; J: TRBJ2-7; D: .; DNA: TGCGCCGTGGAGTATCCCCACGAGCAGTACTTC; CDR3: CAVEYPHEQYF
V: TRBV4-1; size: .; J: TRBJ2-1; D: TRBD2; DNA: TGCGCCAGCAGCCAAGATCTTAGGGTAGCGGGAGAAGGGTACAATGAGCAGTTCTTC; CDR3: CASSQDLRVAGEGYNEQFF
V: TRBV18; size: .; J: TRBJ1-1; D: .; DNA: TGTGCCAGCTCACCAGCGACTCTGGGCCCAACTGAAGCTTTCTTT; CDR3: CASSPATLGPTEAFF
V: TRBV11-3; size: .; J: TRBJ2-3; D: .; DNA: TGTGCCAGCAGCTTAGCGGGCAGCACAGATACGCAGTATTTT; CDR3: CASSLAGSTDTQYF
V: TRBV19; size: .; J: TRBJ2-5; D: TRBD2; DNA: TGTGCCAGTGCGGGAGAGGCCCTCCAAGAGACCCAGTACTTC; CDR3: CASAGEALQETQYF
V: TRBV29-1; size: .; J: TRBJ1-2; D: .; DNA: TGCAGCGTTGAATTCCCCACCAGGGCGGACCCGGGGGGCTACACCTTC; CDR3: CSVEFPTRADPGGYTF
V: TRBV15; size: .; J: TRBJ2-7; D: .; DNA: TGTGCCACCAGCGATTTACACAGCAACCCTCTCTACGAGCAGTACTTC; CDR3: CATSDLHSNPLYEQYF
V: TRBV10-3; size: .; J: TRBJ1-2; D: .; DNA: TGTGCCATCAGTGACCCGAGGTATGGCTACACCTTC; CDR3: CAISDPRYGYTF
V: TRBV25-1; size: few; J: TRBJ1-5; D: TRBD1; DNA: TGTGCCAGCAGTGAGGCGACAGGGGGCAATCAGCCCCAGCATTTT; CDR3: CASSEATGGNQPQHF
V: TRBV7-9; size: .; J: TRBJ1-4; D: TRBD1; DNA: TGTGCCAGCAGCACATGGACAGGGTTGGACGAAAAACTGTTTTTT; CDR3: CASSTWTGLDEKLFF
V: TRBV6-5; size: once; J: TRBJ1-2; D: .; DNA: TGTGCCAGCAGTCGATTAGGGGGAGTAAATGGCTACACCTTC; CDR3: CASSRLGGVNGYTF
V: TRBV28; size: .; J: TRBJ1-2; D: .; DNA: TGTGCCAGCAGTTTAAACAGCTTCTATGGCTACACCTTC; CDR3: CASSLNSFYGYTF
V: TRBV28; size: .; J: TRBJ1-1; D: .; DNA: TGTGCCAGCAGTTTATATTCCCGTGAAGCTTTCTTT; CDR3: CASSLYSREAFF
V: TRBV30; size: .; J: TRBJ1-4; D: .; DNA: TGTGCCTGTCCAACGGGGTCAAATAATGAAAAACTGTTTTTT; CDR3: CACPTGSNNEKLFF
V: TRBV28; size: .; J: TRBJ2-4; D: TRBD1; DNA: TGTGCCAGCAGTTTTGGAATAGGCCGGGACAGGAGTCCAACCAAAAACATTCAGTACTTC; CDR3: CASSFGIGRDRSPTKNIQYF
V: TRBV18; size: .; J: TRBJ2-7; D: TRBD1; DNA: TGTGCCAGCTCACCTAGACAGGGGGAGATATCCTACGAGCAGTACTTC; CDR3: CASSPRQGEISYEQYF
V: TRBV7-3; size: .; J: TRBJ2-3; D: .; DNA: TGTGCCAGCAGCCCTTCGGGACCCCGAGGCACAGATACGCAGTATTTT; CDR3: CASSPSGPRGTDTQYF
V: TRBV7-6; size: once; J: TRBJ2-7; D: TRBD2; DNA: TGTGCCAGCAGCTTAGGGTTAGCGGGGAACTACGAGCAGTACTTC; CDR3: CASSLGLAGNYEQYF
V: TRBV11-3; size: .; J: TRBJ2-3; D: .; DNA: TGTGCCAGCAGCGAGCGTAGCGCATCTAGCACAGATACGCAGTATTTT; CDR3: CASSERSASSTDTQYF